This TCR beta chain is drawn from a study of blood T cell repertoires in COVID-19. Study background: Sites in the United States, Italy and Spain provided acute and convalescent COVID-19 samples.

Germline V gene data show CDR1 as MNHEY and CDR2 as SMNVEV (reference sequence). The J segment lost 2 bases and the V segment lost 5 bases, leaving 10 bases of the junction unmatched. This CDR3 comprises 18 residues. This clone has more than one count but fewer than ten. Sequencing used immunoSEQ multiplex PCR; TCRdb keeps in-frame clones, though not all of them. The repertoire holds over 250,000 clones, 88% seen once, with under 3.5% in the top ten. The receptor's source is a woman aged 45 to 65 who had recovered from COVID-19. The chain uses TRBV27 and TRBJ2-6, with 9 nucleotides matching TRBD2. The source material was PBMCs or T cells enriched from blood (not recorded which). CDR3 protein: CASSKIAGVSTGANVLTF. In DNA, the CDR3 is TGTGCCAGCAGTAAGATAGCGGGAGTTTCGACTGGGGCCAACGTCCTGACTTTC. The full variable domain, with the rest looked up from reference TRBV27 and TRBJ2-6, is EAQVTQNPRYLITVTGKKLTVTCSQNMNHEYMSWYRQDPGLGLRQIYYSMNVEVTDKGDVPEGYKVSRKEKRNFPLILESPSPNQTSLYFCASSKIAGVSTGANVLTFGAGSRLTVL.